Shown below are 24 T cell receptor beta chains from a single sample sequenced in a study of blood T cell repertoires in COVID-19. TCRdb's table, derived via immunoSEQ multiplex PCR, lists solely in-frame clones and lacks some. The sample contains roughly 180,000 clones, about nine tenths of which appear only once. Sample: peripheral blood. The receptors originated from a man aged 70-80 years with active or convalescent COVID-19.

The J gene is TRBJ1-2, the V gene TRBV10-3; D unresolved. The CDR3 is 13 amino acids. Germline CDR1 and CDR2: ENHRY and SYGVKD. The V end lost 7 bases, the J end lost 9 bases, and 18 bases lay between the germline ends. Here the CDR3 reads CAIKSVPLVSYTF. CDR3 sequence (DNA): TGTGCCATCAAATCGGTCCCCCTCGTAAGCTACACCTTC.

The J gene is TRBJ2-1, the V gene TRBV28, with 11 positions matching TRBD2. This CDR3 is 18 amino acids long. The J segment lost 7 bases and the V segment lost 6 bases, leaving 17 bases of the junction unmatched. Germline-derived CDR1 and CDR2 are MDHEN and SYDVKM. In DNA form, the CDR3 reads TGTGCCAGCAGCCCCACCGGGGGTAGCGGGAGGGGGTTGAATGAGCAGTTCTTC. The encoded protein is CASSPTGGSGRGLNEQFF.

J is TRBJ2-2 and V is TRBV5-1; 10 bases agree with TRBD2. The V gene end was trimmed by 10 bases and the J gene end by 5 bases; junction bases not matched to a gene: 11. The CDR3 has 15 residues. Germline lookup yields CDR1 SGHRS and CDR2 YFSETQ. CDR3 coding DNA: TGCGCCGGCCGGGCGGATAGCGGGGGGACCGGGGAGCTGTTTTTT. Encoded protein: CAGRADSGGTGELFF.

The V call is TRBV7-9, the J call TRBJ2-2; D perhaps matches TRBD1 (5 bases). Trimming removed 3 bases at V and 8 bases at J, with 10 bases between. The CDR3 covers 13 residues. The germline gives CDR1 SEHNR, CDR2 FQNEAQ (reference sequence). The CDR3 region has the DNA TGTGCCAGCAGCTTTCAGGGTACTGGGGAGCTGTTTTTT. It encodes CASSFQGTGELFF.

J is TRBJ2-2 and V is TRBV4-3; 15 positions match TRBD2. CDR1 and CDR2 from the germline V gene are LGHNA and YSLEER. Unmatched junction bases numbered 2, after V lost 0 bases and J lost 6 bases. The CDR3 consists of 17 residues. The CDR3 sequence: CASSQEGLAGGAGELFF. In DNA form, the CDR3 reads TGCGCCAGCAGCCAAGAGGGACTAGCGGGGGGTGCCGGGGAGCTGTTTTTT.

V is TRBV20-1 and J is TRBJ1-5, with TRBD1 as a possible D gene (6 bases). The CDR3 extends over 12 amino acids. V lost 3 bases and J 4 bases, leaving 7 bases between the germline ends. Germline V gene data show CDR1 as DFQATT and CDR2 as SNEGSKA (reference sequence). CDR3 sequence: CSASTGNQPQHF. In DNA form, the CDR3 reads TGCAGTGCTAGTACAGGGAATCAGCCCCAGCATTTT.

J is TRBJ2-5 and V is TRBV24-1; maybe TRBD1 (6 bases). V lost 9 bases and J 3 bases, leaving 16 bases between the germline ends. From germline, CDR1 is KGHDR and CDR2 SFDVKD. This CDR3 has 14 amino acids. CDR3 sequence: CATRGHEREETQYF. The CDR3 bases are TGTGCCACCCGGGGACACGAGAGGGAAGAGACCCAGTACTTC.

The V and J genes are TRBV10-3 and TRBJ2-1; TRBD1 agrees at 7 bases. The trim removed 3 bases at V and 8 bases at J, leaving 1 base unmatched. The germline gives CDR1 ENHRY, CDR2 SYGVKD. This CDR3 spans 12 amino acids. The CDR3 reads CAISDQGDEQFF. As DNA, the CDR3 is TGTGCCATCAGTGATCAGGGGGATGAGCAGTTCTTC.

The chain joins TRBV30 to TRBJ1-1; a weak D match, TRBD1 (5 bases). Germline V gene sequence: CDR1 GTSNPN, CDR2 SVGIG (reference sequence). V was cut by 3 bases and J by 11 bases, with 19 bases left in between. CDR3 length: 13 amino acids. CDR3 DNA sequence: TGTGCCTGGAGCCTATCTGGAGGGGTCGGTGCTTTCTTT. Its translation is CAWSLSGGVGAFF. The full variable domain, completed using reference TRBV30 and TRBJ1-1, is SQTIHQWPATLVQPVGSPLSLECTVEGTSNPNLYWYRQAAGRGLQLLFYSVGIGQISSEVPQNLSASRPQDRQFILSSKKLLLSDSGFYLCAWSLSGGVGAFFGQGTRLTVV.

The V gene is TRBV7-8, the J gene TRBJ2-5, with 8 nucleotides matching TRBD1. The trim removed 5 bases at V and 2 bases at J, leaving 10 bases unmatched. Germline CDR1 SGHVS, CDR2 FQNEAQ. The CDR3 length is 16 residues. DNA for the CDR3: TGTGCCAGCAGCCCCCGACAGGGGCGGGGTCAAGAGACCCAGTACTTC. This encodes CASSPRQGRGQETQYF.

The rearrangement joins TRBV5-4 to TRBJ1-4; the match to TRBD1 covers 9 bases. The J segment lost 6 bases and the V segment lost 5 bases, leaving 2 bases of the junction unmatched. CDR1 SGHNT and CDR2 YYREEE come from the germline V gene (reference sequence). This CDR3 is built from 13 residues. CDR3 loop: CASRQGADEKLFF. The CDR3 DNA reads TGTGCCAGCAGACAGGGGGCGGATGAAAAACTGTTTTTT.

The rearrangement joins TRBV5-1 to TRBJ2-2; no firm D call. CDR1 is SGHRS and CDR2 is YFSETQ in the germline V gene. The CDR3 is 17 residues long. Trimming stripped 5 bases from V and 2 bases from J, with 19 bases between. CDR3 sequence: CASSQALGPSNTGELFF. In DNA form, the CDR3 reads TGCGCCAGCAGTCAAGCCTTGGGCCCGAGCAACACCGGGGAGCTGTTTTTT.

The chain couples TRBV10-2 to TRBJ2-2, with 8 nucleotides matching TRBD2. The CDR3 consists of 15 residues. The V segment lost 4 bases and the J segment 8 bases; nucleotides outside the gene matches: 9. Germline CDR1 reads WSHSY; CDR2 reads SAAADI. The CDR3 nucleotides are TGCGCCAGCAGTGCATCCGGGACTAGTCCAGGGGAGCTGTTTTTT. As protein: CASSASGTSPGELFF.

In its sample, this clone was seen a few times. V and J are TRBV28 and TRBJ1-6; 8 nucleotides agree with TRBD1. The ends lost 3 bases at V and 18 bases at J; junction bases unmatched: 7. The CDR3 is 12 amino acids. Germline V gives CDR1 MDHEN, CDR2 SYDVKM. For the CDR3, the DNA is TGTGCCAGCAGTTTGCCGCGACAGGGGTACCACTTT. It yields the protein CASSLPRQGYHF.

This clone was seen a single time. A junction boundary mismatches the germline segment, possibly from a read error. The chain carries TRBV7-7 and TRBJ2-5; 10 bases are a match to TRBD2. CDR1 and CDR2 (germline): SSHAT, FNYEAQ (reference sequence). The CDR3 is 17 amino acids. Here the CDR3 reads CASSLGSGGPYQETQYF. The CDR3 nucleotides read TGTGCTAGCAGCTTGGGTAGCGGGGGGCCTTATCAAGAGACCCAGTACTTC.

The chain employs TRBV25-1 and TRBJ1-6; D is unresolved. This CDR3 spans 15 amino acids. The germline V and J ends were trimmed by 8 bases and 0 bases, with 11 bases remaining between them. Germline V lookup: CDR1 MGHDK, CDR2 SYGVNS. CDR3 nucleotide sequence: TGTGCCAGCGGAGGAGGAAGCTCCTATAATTCACCCCTCCACTTT. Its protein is CASGGGSSYNSPLHF.

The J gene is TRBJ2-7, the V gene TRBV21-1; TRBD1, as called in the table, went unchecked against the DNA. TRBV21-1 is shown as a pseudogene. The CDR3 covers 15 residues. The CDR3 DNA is TGTGCCAGCAGCAAAGCTTTGGGACACCCCTACGAGCAGTACTTC. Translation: CASSKALGHPYEQYF.

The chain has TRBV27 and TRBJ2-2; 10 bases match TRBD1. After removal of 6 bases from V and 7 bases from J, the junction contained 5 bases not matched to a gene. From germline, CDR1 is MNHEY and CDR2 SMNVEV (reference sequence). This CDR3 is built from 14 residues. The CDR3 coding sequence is TGTGCCAGCAGCCCCGGACAGGGGGTCGGGGAGCTGTTTTTT. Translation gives CASSPGQGVGELFF.

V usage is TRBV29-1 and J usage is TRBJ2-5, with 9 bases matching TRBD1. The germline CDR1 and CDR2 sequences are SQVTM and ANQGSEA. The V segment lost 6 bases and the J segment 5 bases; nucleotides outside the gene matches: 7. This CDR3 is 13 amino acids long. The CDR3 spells CSVADRGVETQYF. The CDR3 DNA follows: TGCAGCGTCGCGGACAGGGGAGTGGAGACCCAGTACTTC.

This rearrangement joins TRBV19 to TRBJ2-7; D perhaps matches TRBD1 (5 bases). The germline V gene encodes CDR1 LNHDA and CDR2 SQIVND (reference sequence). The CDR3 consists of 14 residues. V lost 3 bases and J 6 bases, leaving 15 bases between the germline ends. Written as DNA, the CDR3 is TGTGCCAGTAGTATCCAGGGCTTGTACGGCGAGCAGTACTTC. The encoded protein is CASSIQGLYGEQYF.

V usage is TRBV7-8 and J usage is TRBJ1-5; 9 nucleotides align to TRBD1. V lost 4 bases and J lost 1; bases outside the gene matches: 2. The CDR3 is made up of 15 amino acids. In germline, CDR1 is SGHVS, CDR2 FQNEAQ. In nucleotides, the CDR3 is TGTGCCAGCAGCTCAGACAGGGGGAGCAATCAGCCCCAGCATTTT. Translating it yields CASSSDRGSNQPQHF.

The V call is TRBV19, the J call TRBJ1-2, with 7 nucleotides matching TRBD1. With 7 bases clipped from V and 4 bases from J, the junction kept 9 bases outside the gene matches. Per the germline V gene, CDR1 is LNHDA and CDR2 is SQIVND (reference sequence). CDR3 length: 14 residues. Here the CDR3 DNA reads TGTGCCAGTAACCCAGGGGGAGGACTCTATGGCTACACCTTC. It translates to CASNPGGGLYGYTF.

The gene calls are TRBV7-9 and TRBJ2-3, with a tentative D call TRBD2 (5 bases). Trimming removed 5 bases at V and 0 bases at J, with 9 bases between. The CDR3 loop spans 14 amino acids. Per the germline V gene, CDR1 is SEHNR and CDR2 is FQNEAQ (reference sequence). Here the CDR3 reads CASSIGLSTDTQYF. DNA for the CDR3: TGTGCCAGCAGCATAGGACTTAGCACAGATACGCAGTATTTT.

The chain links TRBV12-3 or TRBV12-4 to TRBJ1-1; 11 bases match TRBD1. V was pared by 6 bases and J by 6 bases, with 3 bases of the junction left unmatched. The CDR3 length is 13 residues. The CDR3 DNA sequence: TGTGCCAGCAGCGGACAGGGGGCCTCTGAAGCTTTCTTT. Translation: CASSGQGASEAFF.